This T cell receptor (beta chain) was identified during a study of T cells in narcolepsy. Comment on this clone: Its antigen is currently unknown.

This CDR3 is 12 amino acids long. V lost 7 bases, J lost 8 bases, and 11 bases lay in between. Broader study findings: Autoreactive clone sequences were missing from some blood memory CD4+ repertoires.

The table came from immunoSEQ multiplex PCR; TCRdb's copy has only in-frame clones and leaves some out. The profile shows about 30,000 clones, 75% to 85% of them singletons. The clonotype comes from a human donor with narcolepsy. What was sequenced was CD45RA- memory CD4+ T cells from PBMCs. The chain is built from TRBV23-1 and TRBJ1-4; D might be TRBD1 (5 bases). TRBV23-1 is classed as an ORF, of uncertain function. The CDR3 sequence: CASTGHAEKLFF. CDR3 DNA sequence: TGCGCCAGCACCGGACACGCCGAAAAACTGTTTTTT.